This TCR beta chain was observed in a study of blood T cell repertoires in COVID-19. Study in general: Whether acute or convalescent, the COVID-19 samples came from the United States, Italy and Spain.

Germline V CDR1 and CDR2: MNHEY, SVGEGT. V lost 6 bases and J 0 bases, leaving 18 bases between the germline ends. CDR3 length: 17 residues. Profiling relied on immunoSEQ multiplex PCR, and the TCRdb table lists in-frame clones only, not all of them. The repertoire includes roughly 70,000 clones, about 80% of them detected once, and about 40% sits in the top ten. This sequence joins TRBV6-2 or TRBV6-3 and TRBJ1-5, with D possibly TRBD1 on 6 matching bases. The receptor was derived from a woman between 70 and 85 years old with acute or convalescent COVID-19. Sequenced sample: peripheral blood. The chain's CDR3 is CASSPRGAGYSNQPQHF. DNA of the CDR3: TGTGCCAGCAGCCCTCGGGGGGCGGGCTATAGCAATCAGCCCCAGCATTTT.